The sequence of this TCR beta chain was determined in a study of T cell repertoires in cytomegalovirus infection. One entry per CDR3 protein, called by TCRdb with MiXCR from the reads. The table lists some 300,000 distinct CDR3 sequences, about 9.1% of them singletons. Ten or more counts support this clonotype. The CDR3 consists of 14 residues. V was shortened by 6 bases and J by 6 bases, with 18 bases between the two germline ends. Germline loops: CDR1 MDHEN, CDR2 SYDVKM. The clonotype originates from a human donor in good health (CMV status not recorded). Some clones in this sample may be carry-over from other donors' samples. The source material was PBMCs. This chain uses TRBV28 with TRBJ2-7; weak D call: TRBD2 (6 bases). The CDR3: CASSYTGGTSEQYV. In nucleotides, the CDR3 is TGTGCCAGCAGCTACACCGGGGGTACTTCCGAGCAGTACGTC.